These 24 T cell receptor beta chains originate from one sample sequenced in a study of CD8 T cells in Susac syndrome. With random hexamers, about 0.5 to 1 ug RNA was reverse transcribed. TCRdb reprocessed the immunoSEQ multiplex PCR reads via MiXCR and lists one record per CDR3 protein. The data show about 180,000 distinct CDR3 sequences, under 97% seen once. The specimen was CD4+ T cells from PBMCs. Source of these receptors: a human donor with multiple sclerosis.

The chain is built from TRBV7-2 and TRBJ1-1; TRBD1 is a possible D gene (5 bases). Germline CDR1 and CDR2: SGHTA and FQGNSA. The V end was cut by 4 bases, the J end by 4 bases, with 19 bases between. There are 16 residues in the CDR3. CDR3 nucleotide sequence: TGTGCCAGCAGCTCCCCGGGGGGTGAAAGGAGCACTGAAGCTTTCTTT. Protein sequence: CASSSPGGERSTEAFF. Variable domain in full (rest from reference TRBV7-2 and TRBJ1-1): GAGVSQSPSNKVTEKGKDVELRCDPISGHTALYWYRQSLGQGLEFLIYFQGNSAPDKSGLPSDRFSAERTGGSVSTLTIQRTQQEDSAVYLCASSSPGGERSTEAFFGQGTRLTVV.

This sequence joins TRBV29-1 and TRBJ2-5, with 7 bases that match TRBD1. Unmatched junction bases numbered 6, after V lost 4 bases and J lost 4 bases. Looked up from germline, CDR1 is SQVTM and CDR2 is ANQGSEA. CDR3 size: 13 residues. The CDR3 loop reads CSVAYRGRETQYF. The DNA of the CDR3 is TGCAGCGTTGCCTACAGGGGACGAGAGACCCAGTACTTC.

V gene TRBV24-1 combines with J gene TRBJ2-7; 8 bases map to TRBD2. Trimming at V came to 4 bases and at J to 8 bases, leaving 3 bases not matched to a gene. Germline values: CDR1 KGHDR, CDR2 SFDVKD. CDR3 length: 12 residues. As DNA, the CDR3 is TGTGCCACCAGTGAACGGGAGGGACAGCAGTACTTC. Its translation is CATSEREGQQYF.

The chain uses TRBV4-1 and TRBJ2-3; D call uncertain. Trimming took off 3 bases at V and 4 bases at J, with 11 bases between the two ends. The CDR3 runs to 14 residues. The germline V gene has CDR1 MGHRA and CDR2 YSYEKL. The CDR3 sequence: CASSHAAVSDTQYF. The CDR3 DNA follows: TGCGCCAGCAGCCATGCGGCCGTCTCAGATACGCAGTATTTT.

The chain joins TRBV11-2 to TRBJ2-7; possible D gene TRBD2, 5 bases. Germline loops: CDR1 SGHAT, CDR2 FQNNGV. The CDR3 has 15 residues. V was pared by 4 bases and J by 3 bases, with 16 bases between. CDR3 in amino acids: CASSSDTGRGYEQYF. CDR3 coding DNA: TGTGCCAGCAGCTCGGATACCGGACGGGGCTACGAGCAGTACTTC.

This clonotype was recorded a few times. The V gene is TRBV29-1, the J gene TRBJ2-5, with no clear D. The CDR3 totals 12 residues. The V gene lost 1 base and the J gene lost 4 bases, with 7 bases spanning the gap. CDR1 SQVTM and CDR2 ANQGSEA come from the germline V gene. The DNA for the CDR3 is TGCAGCGTTGAAGGGCTCCCAGAGACCCAGTACTTC. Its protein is CSVEGLPETQYF.

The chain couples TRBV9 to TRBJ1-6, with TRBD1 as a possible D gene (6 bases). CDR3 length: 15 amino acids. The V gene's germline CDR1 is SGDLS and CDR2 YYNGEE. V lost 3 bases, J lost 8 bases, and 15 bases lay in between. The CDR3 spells CASSAAQGRHSPLHF. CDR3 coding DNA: TGTGCCAGCAGCGCGGCCCAGGGGAGGCATTCACCCCTCCACTTT.

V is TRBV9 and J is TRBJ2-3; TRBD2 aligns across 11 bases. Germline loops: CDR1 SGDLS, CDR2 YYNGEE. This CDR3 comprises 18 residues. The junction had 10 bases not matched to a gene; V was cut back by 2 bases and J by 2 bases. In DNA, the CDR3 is TGTGCCAGCAGCGTTACTTTTAGCGGGGGGGCATTCACAGATACGCAGTATTTT. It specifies CASSVTFSGGAFTDTQYF.

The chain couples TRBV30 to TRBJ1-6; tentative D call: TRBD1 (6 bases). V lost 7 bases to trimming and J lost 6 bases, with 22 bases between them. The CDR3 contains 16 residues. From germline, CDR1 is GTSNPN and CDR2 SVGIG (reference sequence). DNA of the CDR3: TGTGCCTCTACTCCCAGGGGCGCGTCCGGTAATTCACCCCTCCACTTT. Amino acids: CASTPRGASGNSPLHF.

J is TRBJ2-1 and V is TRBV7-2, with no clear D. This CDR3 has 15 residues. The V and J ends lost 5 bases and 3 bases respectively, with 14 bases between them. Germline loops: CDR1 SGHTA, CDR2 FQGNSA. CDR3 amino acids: CASSALGAGYNEQFF. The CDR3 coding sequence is TGTGCCAGCAGCGCATTGGGCGCCGGCTACAATGAGCAGTTCTTC.

CDR3 coding DNA: TGTGCCAGCAAACGGACAGGGGTTGAAAATGAAAAACTGTTTTTT. As protein: CASKRTGVENEKLFF. The V call is TRBV6-5, the J call TRBJ1-4; 9 bases match TRBD1. Germline loops: CDR1 MNHEY, CDR2 SVGAGI. The V gene end was trimmed by 7 bases and the J gene end by 5 bases; junction bases not matched to a gene: 8. The CDR3 totals 15 residues.

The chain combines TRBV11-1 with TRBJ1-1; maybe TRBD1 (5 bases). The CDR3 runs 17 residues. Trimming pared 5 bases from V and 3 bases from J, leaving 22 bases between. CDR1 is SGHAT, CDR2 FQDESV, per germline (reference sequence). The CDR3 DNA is TGTGCCAGCAGCACAGTGGGGGGGATGTATCCGGACACTGAAGCTTTCTTT. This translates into CASSTVGGMYPDTEAFF.

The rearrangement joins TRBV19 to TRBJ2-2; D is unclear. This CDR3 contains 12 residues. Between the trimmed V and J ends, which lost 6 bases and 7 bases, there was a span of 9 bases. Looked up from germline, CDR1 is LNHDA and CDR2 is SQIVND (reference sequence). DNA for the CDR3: TGTGCCAGTAGGCAAGGGTACGGGGAGCTGTTTTTT. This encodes CASRQGYGELFF.

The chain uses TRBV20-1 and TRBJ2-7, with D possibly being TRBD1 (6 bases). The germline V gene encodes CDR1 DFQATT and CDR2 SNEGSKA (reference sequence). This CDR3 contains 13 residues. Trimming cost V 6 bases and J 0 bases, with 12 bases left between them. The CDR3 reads CSASRGFSYEQYF. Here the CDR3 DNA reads TGCAGTGCATCCAGGGGCTTCTCCTACGAGCAGTACTTC.

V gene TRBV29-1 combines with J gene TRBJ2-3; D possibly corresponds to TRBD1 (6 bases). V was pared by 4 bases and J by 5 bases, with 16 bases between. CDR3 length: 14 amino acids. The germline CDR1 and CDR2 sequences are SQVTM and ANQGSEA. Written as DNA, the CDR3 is TGCAGCGTTGTTGGCCGGGACACTGAAGATACGCAGTATTTT. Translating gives CSVVGRDTEDTQYF.

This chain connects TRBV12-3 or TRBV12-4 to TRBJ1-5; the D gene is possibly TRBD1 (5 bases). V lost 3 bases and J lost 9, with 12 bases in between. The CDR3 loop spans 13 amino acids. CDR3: CASSFSGGTPQHF. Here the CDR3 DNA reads TGTGCCAGCAGTTTTAGCGGGGGTACGCCCCAGCATTTT.

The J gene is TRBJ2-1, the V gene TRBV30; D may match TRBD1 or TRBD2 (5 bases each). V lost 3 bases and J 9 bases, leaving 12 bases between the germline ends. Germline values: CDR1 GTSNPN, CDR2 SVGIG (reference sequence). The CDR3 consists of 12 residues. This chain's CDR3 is CAWSGAPAEQFF. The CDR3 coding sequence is TGTGCCTGGAGCGGGGCCCCGGCTGAGCAGTTCTTC.

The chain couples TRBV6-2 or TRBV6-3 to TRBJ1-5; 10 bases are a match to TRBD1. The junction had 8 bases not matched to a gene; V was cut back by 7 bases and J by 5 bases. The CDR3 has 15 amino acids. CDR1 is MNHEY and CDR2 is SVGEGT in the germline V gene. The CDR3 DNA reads TGTGCCAGCACCGCGACAGGGGGCTTGTATCAGCCCCAGCATTTT. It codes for CASTATGGLYQPQHF.

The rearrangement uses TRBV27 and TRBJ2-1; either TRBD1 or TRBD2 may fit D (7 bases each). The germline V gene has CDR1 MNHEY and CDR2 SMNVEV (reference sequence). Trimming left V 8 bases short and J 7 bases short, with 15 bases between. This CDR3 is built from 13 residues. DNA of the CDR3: TGTGCCAGCTGGGACAGCGGGGTTAATGAGCAGTTCTTC. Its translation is CASWDSGVNEQFF.

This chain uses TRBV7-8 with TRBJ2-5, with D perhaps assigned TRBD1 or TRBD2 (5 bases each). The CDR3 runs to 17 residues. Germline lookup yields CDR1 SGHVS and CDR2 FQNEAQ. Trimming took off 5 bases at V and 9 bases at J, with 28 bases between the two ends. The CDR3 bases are TGTGCCAGCAGCCCCGGCCGAGACAGCCGGATCCGAGGGGCCCAGTACTTC. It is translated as CASSPGRDSRIRGAQYF.

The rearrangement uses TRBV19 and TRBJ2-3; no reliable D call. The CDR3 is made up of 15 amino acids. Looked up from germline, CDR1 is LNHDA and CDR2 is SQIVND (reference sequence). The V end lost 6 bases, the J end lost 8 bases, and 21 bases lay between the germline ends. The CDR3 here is CASSPPASRPVTQYF. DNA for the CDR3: TGTGCCAGTAGCCCCCCCGCTTCTAGGCCTGTTACGCAGTATTTT.

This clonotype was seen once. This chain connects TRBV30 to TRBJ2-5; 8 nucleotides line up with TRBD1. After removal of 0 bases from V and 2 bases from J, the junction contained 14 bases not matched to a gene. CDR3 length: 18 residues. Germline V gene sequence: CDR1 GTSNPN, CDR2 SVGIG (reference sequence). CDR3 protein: CAWSVGRDRTGRQETQYF. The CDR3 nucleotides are TGTGCCTGGAGTGTGGGGAGAGACAGGACAGGGCGGCAAGAGACCCAGTACTTC.

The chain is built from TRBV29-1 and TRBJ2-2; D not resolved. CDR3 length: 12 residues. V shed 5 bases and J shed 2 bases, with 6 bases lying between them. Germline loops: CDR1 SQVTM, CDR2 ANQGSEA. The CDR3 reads CSVRHNTGELFF. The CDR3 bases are TGCAGCGTTCGCCACAACACCGGGGAGCTGTTTTTT.

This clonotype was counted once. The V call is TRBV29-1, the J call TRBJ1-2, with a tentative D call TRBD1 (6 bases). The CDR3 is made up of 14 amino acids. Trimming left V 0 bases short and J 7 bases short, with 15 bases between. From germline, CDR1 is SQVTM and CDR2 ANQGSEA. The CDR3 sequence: CSVEDRLGGSGYTF. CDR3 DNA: TGCAGCGTTGAAGACCGCCTGGGGGGCTCTGGCTACACCTTC. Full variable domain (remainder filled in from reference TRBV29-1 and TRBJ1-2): SAVISQKPSRDICQRGTSLTIQCQVDSQVTMMFWYRQQPGQSLTLIATANQGSEATYESGFVIDKFPISRPNLTFSTLTVSNMSPEDSSIYLCSVEDRLGGSGYTFGSGTRLTVV.